This T cell receptor beta chain was recovered during a study of CD8 T cells in ankylosing spondylitis. This clonotype came up a few times. TCRdb recomputed calls from the 5' RACE reads with MiXCR, one row per CDR3 protein. This sample has tens of thousands of distinct CDR3 sequences, with 3% to 4.5% found just once. CDR1 SGDLS and CDR2 YYNGEE come from the germline V gene. The CDR3 has 16 amino acids. J was trimmed by 6 bases and V by 1 base; bases with no gene match: 12. The TCR was taken from a female donor with ankylosing spondylitis or in good health (not recorded which). The rearrangement joins TRBV9 to TRBJ1-1; 7 bases map to TRBD1. The sample was blood, either unsorted or a sorted T cell fraction (not recorded which). The CDR3 region has the DNA TGTGCCAGCAGCGTAAGAGGGGACAGAACGGGTCCTGAAGCTTTCTTT. Residues: CASSVRGDRTGPEAFF. The variable domain in full, completed from reference TRBV9 and TRBJ1-1, reads DSGVTQTPKHLITATGQRVTLRCSPRSGDLSVYWYQQSLDQGLQFLIQYYNGEERAKGNILERFSAQQFPDLHSELNLSSLELGDSALYFCASSVRGDRTGPEAFFGQGTRLTVV.